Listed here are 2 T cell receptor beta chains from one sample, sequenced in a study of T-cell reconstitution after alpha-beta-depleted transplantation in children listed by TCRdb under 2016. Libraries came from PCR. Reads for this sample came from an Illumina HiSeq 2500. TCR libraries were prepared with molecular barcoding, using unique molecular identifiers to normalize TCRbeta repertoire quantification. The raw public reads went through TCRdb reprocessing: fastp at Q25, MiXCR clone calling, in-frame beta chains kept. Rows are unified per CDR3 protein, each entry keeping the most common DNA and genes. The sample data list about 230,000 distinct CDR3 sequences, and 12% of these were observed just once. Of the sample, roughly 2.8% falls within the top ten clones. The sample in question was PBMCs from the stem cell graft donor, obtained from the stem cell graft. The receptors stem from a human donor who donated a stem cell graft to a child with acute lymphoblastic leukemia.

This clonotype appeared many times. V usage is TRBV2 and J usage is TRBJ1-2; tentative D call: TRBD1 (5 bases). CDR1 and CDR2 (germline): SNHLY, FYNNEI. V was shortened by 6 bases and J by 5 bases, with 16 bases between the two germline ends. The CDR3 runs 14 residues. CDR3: CASRAGTQGYGYTF. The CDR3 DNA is TGTGCCAGCAGGGCCGGGACGCAAGGTTATGGCTACACCTTC.

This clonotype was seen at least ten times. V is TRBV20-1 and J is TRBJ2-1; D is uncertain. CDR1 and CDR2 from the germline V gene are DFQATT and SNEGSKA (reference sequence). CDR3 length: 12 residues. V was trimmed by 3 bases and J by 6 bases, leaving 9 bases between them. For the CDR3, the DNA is TGCAGTGCTAGTGGCCCGGGCAATGAGCAGTTCTTC. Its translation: CSASGPGNEQFF.